A selection of T cell receptor beta chains follows, all from one sample in a study of blood T cell repertoires in COVID-19. Measured with immunoSEQ multiplex PCR; TCRdb has only the in-frame clones, and not every one. The sample carries more than 95,000 clones, approximately 86% recorded once. The material sequenced was peripheral blood. The receptors were sampled from a human donor in a cohort sampled during active COVID-19. Both conserved end residues are part of each CDR3. D genes are given only for firm matches. Where a row states a size, it is once, few, many or the class of an expanded clone; other rows omit it.

>NA|TRBV29-1|TRBJ1-2|TRBD1
TGCAGCGTTTGGGACAGGGTCGTCTATGGCTACACCTTC
CSVWDRVVYGYTF
>NA|TRBV3-1/TRBV3-2|TRBJ2-1|NA
TGTGCCAGCAGCCTGGGACAAACGTCCTACAATGAGCAGTTCTTC
CASSLGQTSYNEQFF
>NA|TRBV20-1|TRBJ1-5|TRBD1
TGCAGTGCTAGTGGACAGGGGGCTGGCAATCAGCCCCAGCATTTT
CSASGQGAGNQPQHF
>NA|TRBV5-6|TRBJ1-2|NA
TGTGCCAGCAGCTGGGAGGGGGGCCTAAACTATGGCTACACCTTC
CASSWEGGLNYGYTF
>NA|TRBV19|TRBJ2-1|TRBD2
TGTGCCAGTAGTTGGCAGCGGGACGATGAGCAGTTCTTC
CASSWQRDDEQFF
>NA|TRBV28|TRBJ1-6|NA
TGTGCCAGCAGTTTGGGAGGCTCACCCCTCCACTTT
CASSLGGSPLHF
>NA|TRBV28|TRBJ2-5|NA
TGTGCCAGCAGTACACCGTCAAGAGAGACCCAGTACTTC
CASSTPSRETQYF
>NA|TRBV20-1|TRBJ2-7|TRBD1
TGCAGTGCTTCAACAGGGGGGGAGCAGTACTTC
CSASTGGEQYF
>NA|TRBV5-1|TRBJ2-7|NA
TGCGCCAGCAGCCCCCGGGGATACGCCTACGAGCAGTACTTC
CASSPRGYAYEQYF
>few|TRBV2|TRBJ2-5|NA
TGTGCCAGCACTAGGGGTAGCCCGAACCAAGAGACCCAGTACTTC
CASTRGSPNQETQYF
>NA|TRBV2|TRBJ1-5|NA
TGTGCCAGCTCTCCCGGCGGGGGAAATCAGCCCCAGCATTTT
CASSPGGGNQPQHF
>NA|TRBV6-1|TRBJ1-3|NA
TGTGCCAGCAGTGAAGTGAGCTCTGGAAACACCATATATTTT
CASSEVSSGNTIYF
>NA|TRBV5-1|TRBJ2-7|TRBD1
TGCGCCAGCAGACAGGGGTGGGGATCCTACGAGCAGTACTTC
CASRQGWGSYEQYF
>NA|TRBV5-1|TRBJ1-2|NA
TGCGCCAGCAGCCCGGACGGGGACACTTATGGCTACACCTTC
CASSPDGDTYGYTF
>NA|TRBV19|TRBJ2-5|NA
TGTGCCAGTAGCCACCTGGGGCAGGGGCAAGAGACCCAGTACTTC
CASSHLGQGQETQYF
>NA|TRBV6-5|TRBJ1-2|TRBD1
TGTGCCAGCAGCCTTGACAGGGGGGCGGGCTACACCTTC
CASSLDRGAGYTF
>NA|TRBV10-3|TRBJ1-2|TRBD1
TGTGCCATCAGCCCCGGACAGGGAGCAGGCTACACCTTC
CAISPGQGAGYTF
>NA|TRBV9|TRBJ2-3|TRBD2
TGTGCCAGCAGCGTTACGGGGGGGAACACAGATACGCAGTATTTT
CASSVTGGNTDTQYF
>few|TRBV6-4|TRBJ1-6|NA
TGTGCCAGCAGTGACTCTGGACTGCCGGGGTCACCCCTCCACTTT
CASSDSGLPGSPLHF
>NA|TRBV19|TRBJ2-7|NA
TGTGCCACGGTGGGCACCAGGATCCCCTACGAGCAGTACTTC
CATVGTRIPYEQYF
>NA|TRBV18|TRBJ1-4|NA
TGTGCCAGCTCACCGGGGGGAGGCGGTGAAAAACTGTTTTTT
CASSPGGGGEKLFF
>NA|TRBV11-2|TRBJ2-1|TRBD2
TGTGCCAGCAGCTTAGAGAGTAGCGGGAGCTCCTACAATGAGCAGTTCTTC
CASSLESSGSSYNEQFF
>once|TRBV18|TRBJ1-1|NA
TGTGCCAGCTCACCCGCCGGGGGGCGAACTGAAGCTTTCTTT
CASSPAGGRTEAFF
>NA|TRBV2|TRBJ2-1|TRBD1
TGTGCCAGCAAGGGGACAGGGGCCTACAATGAGCAGTTCTTC
CASKGTGAYNEQFF
>NA|TRBV10-3|TRBJ2-7|TRBD1
TGTGCCATCAGTGAGATGGACAGGGGGAGTTACGAGCAGTACTTC
CAISEMDRGSYEQYF
>NA|TRBV10-3|TRBJ2-1|TRBD2
TGTGCCATCAGTACTAGCGGGGAGATTACCTACAATGAGCAGTTCTTC
CAISTSGEITYNEQFF
>NA|TRBV6-2/TRBV6-3|TRBJ2-7|NA
TGTGCCAGCAGTTACTTAAGGCTAGCGACCTACGAGCAGTACTTC
CASSYLRLATYEQYF
>NA|TRBV9|TRBJ2-2|TRBD1
TGTGCCAGCAGCCCCCGTCGACAGGGGAGCACCGGGGAGCTGTTTTTT
CASSPRRQGSTGELFF
>few|TRBV7-2|TRBJ1-2|TRBD1
TGTGCCAGCAGCTCCCTGGGACAGGGGAGGGGAGGCTACACCTTC
CASSSLGQGRGGYTF
>once|TRBV11-2|TRBJ2-2|NA
TGTGCCAGCAGCTTAAATCTCGGGGAGCTGTTTTTT
CASSLNLGELFF
>few|TRBV6-5|TRBJ1-1|NA
TGTGCCAGCAGTTACGCGGGCAGCGAAGCTTTCTTT
CASSYAGSEAFF
>NA|TRBV4-1|TRBJ2-2|NA
TGCGCCAGCAGCCAAGCACACAGCTACACCGGGGAGCTGTTTTTT
CASSQAHSYTGELFF
>NA|TRBV4-3|TRBJ2-2|NA
TGCGCCAGCAGCCAAGCCAGGGGGGAGCTGTTTTTT
CASSQARGELFF
>NA|TRBV7-2|TRBJ1-4|NA
TGTGCCAGCAAAGGGTACAGGGCGACCACTAATGAAAAACTGTTTTTT
CASKGYRATTNEKLFF
>NA|TRBV9|TRBJ2-1|TRBD2
TGTGCCAGCAGAGCCGGACTAGCGGGGGGCTCCTACAATGAGCAGTTCTTC
CASRAGLAGGSYNEQFF
>NA|TRBV7-2|TRBJ2-3|TRBD2
TGTGCCAGCAGCACTACTAGCGGGAGGGCCGTAGATACGCAGTATTTT
CASSTTSGRAVDTQYF
>NA|TRBV5-6|TRBJ2-3|NA
TGTGCCAGCAGGCAGGTGACGACAGATACGCAGTATTTT
CASRQVTTDTQYF
>NA|TRBV11-2|TRBJ2-1|TRBD2
TGTGCCAGCAGCTTAGGCGGGAGGGGCTACAATGAGCAGTTCTTC
CASSLGGRGYNEQFF
>NA|TRBV9|TRBJ2-3|TRBD2
TGTGCCAGCAGCGTACTAGCGGGCTACGAAGATACGCAGTATTTT
CASSVLAGYEDTQYF
>NA|TRBV18|TRBJ1-5|NA
TGTGCCAGCTCACCCAGGTCAGGGAATAGCAATCAGCCCCAGCATTTT
CASSPRSGNSNQPQHF
>NA|TRBV7-6|TRBJ2-2|NA
TGTGCCAGCAGCCCCGCTCAGGCAGGCCCCCGTGGTATCGGGGAGCTGTTTTTT
CASSPAQAGPRGIGELFF